These 9 T cell receptor beta chains came from one sample sequenced in a study of blood T cell repertoires in COVID-19 (dated by TCRdb to about 2020). Library prep was done by the immunoSEQ multiplex PCR assay. TCRdb mirrors the immuneACCESS table, restricted to in-frame sequences. Some clones are absent from its copies; in checked studies, under half trace to an unresolved V gene, and the reason for the others is unknown. This sample comprises about 130,000 clones, 80% to 90% of them detected only once. 2% to 3% of the sample goes to the ten largest clones. Sequences were obtained from PBMCs or T cells enriched from blood (not recorded which). The receptors here all came from a man between 40 and 49 years old with acute COVID-19.

This clone appeared once. The CDR3 reads CASSHRTAQETQYF. The DNA of the CDR3 is TGCGCCAGCAGCCATAGGACAGCTCAAGAGACCCAGTACTTC. The V gene is TRBV5-1, the J gene TRBJ2-5; perhaps TRBD1 as D (6 bases). CDR3 size: 14 residues. The germline V gene has CDR1 SGHRS and CDR2 YFSETQ. V was trimmed by 4 bases and J by 2 bases, leaving 12 bases between them.

This chain uses TRBV28 with TRBJ2-2; TRBD2 matches 7 bases. V shed 2 bases and J 4 bases; nucleotides not matched to a gene: 4. CDR3 length: 15 amino acids. Germline V gene data show CDR1 as MDHEN and CDR2 as SYDVKM. The DNA of the CDR3 is TGTGCCAGCAGTTTAAGCGGGGAAATCACCGGGGAGCTGTTTTTT. Translating gives CASSLSGEITGELFF.

The chain carries TRBV18 and TRBJ2-7, with TRBD1 matching 11 bases. Germline values: CDR1 KGHSH, CDR2 LQKENI. V lost 4 bases, J lost 2 bases, and 1 base stayed unmatched. The CDR3 is 14 residues long. The CDR3 DNA is TGTGCCAGCTCACAGGACAGGGGGCCCTACGAGCAGTACTTC. As protein: CASSQDRGPYEQYF.

The CDR3 bases are TGCAGCGTTGACGGGGACTCCTACGAGCAGTACTTC. This translates into CSVDGDSYEQYF. The chain uses TRBV29-1 and TRBJ2-7; TRBD2 might be the D (5 bases). The V end was cut by 3 bases, the J end by 0 bases, with 6 bases between. The CDR3 totals 12 residues. Germline V CDR1 and CDR2: SQVTM, ANQGSEA.

J is TRBJ1-3 and V is TRBV3-1 (or the pseudogene TRBV3-2); TRBD1 might be the D (5 bases). The germline gives CDR1 LGHDT, CDR2 YNNKEL (reference sequence). V was trimmed by 0 bases and J by 3 bases, leaving 9 bases between them. This CDR3 region has 15 residues. The CDR3 reads CASSQDVGGGNTIYF. In DNA, the CDR3 is TGTGCCAGCAGCCAAGATGTGGGGGGTGGAAACACCATATATTTT.

The rearrangement links TRBV4-2 to TRBJ1-5; tentatively, D is TRBD1 (6 bases). V gave up 2 bases and J gave up 0 bases, with 17 bases separating them. Germline CDR1 reads LGHNA; CDR2 reads YNFKEQ. The CDR3 has 18 amino acids. This CDR3 is CASSQWGAGAYSNQPQHF. The CDR3 DNA reads as TGTGCCAGCAGCCAATGGGGGGCGGGGGCTTATAGCAATCAGCCCCAGCATTTT.

This clone has just one count. In DNA form, the CDR3 reads TGTGCCAGCAGCTGGGGTGGGGGCGGCACTGAAGCTTTCTTT. Encoded protein: CASSWGGGGTEAFF. V usage is TRBV5-8 and J usage is TRBJ1-1; a weak D match, TRBD1 (6 bases). Between the trimmed V and J ends, which lost 3 bases and 4 bases, there was a span of 13 bases. The germline V gene has CDR1 SGHTS and CDR2 YDEGEE. The CDR3 is made up of 14 amino acids.

The V and J genes are TRBV21-1 and TRBJ1-5; the D call in the table, TRBD1, was not verified against the DNA. TRBV21-1 is a recognized pseudogene. The CDR3 length is 16 residues. CDR3 bases: TGTGCCAGCAGCATGCCAAGGGGACAGTTTTCTCAGCCCCAGCATTTT. It specifies CASSMPRGQFSQPQHF.

The chain employs TRBV6-5 and TRBJ1-3, with 7 nucleotides matching TRBD1. The CDR3 is made up of 16 amino acids. Per germline, CDR1 MNHEY and CDR2 SVGAGI. V shed 0 bases and J 5 bases; nucleotides not matched to a gene: 7. The CDR3 loop reads CASSYSRQGGRNTIYF. The CDR3 DNA sequence: TGTGCCAGCAGTTACTCGCGACAGGGTGGAAGAAACACCATATATTTT.